The 7 T cell receptor beta chains listed next were all sequenced from one sample in a study of shared clonotypes between healthy human individuals. The protocol was immunoSEQ multiplex PCR, while the TCRdb copy is restricted to in-frame clones and leaves out a portion. Of 2 million to 2.5 million clones in the sample, around 95% were seen once. The sequencing input was naive CD4+ T cells sorted from blood. Subset denoted: CD45RA+ positively selected. These TCRs come from a young man in good health.

CDR3 in DNA: TGTGCCAGCAGTGATTGGAGAGGTCAGTACTTC. This encodes CASSDWRGQYF. V usage is TRBV6-1 and J usage is TRBJ2-7; D not certain. The CDR3 runs to 11 residues. Deletions cut 3 bases from V and 10 bases from J, with 10 bases between. Germline loops: CDR1 MNHNS, CDR2 SASEGT.

The chain links TRBV7-9 to TRBJ1-6; no firm D call. This CDR3 region has 12 residues. The V gene's germline CDR1 is SEHNR and CDR2 FQNEAQ (reference sequence). The V end was cut by 1 base, the J end by 8 bases, with 3 bases between. The CDR3 nucleotides are TGTGCCAGCAGCTTAGATTATTCACCCCTCCACTTT. This gives the protein CASSLDYSPLHF.

The V and J genes are TRBV2 and TRBJ2-7; D is uncertain. This CDR3 has 13 residues. Germline V gene sequence: CDR1 SNHLY, CDR2 FYNNEI. Trimming removed 3 bases at V and 3 bases at J, with 9 bases between. This CDR3 reads CASSDVAVYEQYF. The DNA of the CDR3 is TGTGCCAGCAGTGACGTCGCCGTCTACGAGCAGTACTTC.

This chain links TRBV2 with TRBJ2-7; D is possibly TRBD1 (7 bases). The CDR3 totals 14 residues. Trimming took 7 bases from V and 2 from J, leaving 15 bases between them. Germline CDR1 SNHLY, CDR2 FYNNEI. Here the CDR3 reads CASKEGAITYEQYF. In DNA form, the CDR3 reads TGTGCCAGCAAGGAGGGGGCGATTACCTACGAGCAGTACTTC.

V gene TRBV10-2 combines with J gene TRBJ1-6; D unresolved. This CDR3 is 12 amino acids long. V lost 3 bases and J 14 bases, leaving 11 bases between the germline ends. From germline, CDR1 is WSHSY and CDR2 SAAADI. This CDR3 reads CASSDPVLALHF. In DNA form, the CDR3 reads TGCGCCAGCAGTGACCCGGTTTTGGCCCTCCACTTT.

About this clone itself: Other DNA sequences in this specimen translate into the identical CDR3. This sequence joins TRBV19 and TRBJ2-2; D remains ambiguous. Germline lookup yields CDR1 LNHDA and CDR2 SQIVND (reference sequence). The CDR3 consists of 14 residues. V lost 3 bases and J 3 bases, leaving 8 bases between the germline ends. This CDR3 reads CASSIGRDTGELFF. The DNA of the CDR3 is TGTGCCAGTAGTATCGGTAGAGACACCGGGGAGCTGTTTTTT. Drawing the rest from reference TRBV19 and TRBJ2-2, the complete variable domain is DGGITQSPKYLFRKEGQNVTLSCEQNLNHDAMYWYRQDPGQGLRLIYYSQIVNDFQKGDIAEGYSVSREKKESFPLTVTSAQKNPTAFYLCASSIGRDTGELFFGEGSRLTVL.

Comment on this clone: Other DNA sequences in this sample translate to the same CDR3. The chain employs TRBV5-6 and TRBJ1-5; 9 bases match TRBD1. The germline CDR1 and CDR2 sequences are SGHDT and YYEEEE. The CDR3 covers 15 residues. V dropped 4 bases and J dropped 7; count of bases not matched to a gene: 9. The CDR3 loop is CASSLGQGGGQPQHF. The CDR3 region has the DNA TGTGCCAGCAGCCTGGGACAGGGAGGGGGACAGCCCCAGCATTTT.